Below, 31 T cell receptor beta chains from the same sample are listed, as sequenced in a study of cytomegalovirus exposure and HLA in healthy donors. PCR amplification relied on 60 Vbeta primers (plus 13 Jbeta primers). Sequencing used immunoSEQ multiplex PCR; TCRdb keeps in-frame clones, though not all of them. The sample includes about 150,000 clones, 65% to 90% of them seen just once. The source material was PBMCs. These receptors all stem from a woman between 50 and 59 years old in good health and CMV-seropositive.

This chain joins TRBV2 and TRBJ2-2; TRBD1 might be the D (6 bases). The germline V gene encodes CDR1 SNHLY and CDR2 FYNNEI. This CDR3 is built from 14 residues. Trimming left V 4 bases short and J 1 base short, with 7 bases between. CDR3 DNA sequence: TGTGCCAGCAGTGGGACAGAGAACACCGGGGAGCTGTTTTTT. Residues: CASSGTENTGELFF.

This rearrangement joins TRBV4-3 to TRBJ1-6; D unclear. The germline V gene has CDR1 LGHNA and CDR2 YSLEER. The germline V and J ends were trimmed by 2 bases and 9 bases, with 14 bases remaining between them. The CDR3 totals 15 residues. This CDR3 is CASSQRDQVGSPLHF. CDR3 nucleotide sequence: TGCGCCAGCAGCCAAAGAGATCAGGTTGGTTCACCCCTCCACTTT.

This clone appeared a few times. The chain employs TRBV7-2 and TRBJ2-7; no clear D gene. This CDR3 is 15 amino acids long. Trimming removed 0 bases at V and 0 bases at J, with 9 bases between. The germline V gene encodes CDR1 SGHTA and CDR2 FQGNSA. CDR3 bases: TGTGCCAGCAGCTTAGCCCCCGGCGGCTCCTACGAGCAGTACTTC. Translation: CASSLAPGGSYEQYF.

This clone was seen only once. The CDR3, as DNA: TGTGCCAGCAGCAAAGGGAGAGGGTACACCGGGGAGCTGTTTTTT. Encoded protein: CASSKGRGYTGELFF. This chain links TRBV21-1 with TRBJ2-2; the listed D gene, TRBD2, was not tested against the DNA. TRBV21-1 is designated a pseudogene. The CDR3 covers 15 residues.

The chain joins TRBV6-5 to TRBJ2-5; 13 bases line up with TRBD2. The J call may be mistaken, given a closer DNA end match to TRBJ2-7. This CDR3 has 15 amino acids. Germline V CDR1 and CDR2: MNHEY, SVGAGI. CDR3: CASRRGLAGIYEQYF. The CDR3 region has the DNA TGTGCCAGCAGAAGGGGACTAGCGGGGATATACGAGCAGTACTTC.

In this sample, this clone turned up once. This chain uses TRBV5-6 with TRBJ2-7, with 8 bases identical to TRBD1. Trimming cost V 2 bases and J 1 base; bases outside gene matches: 2. The CDR3 consists of 14 residues. The germline gives CDR1 SGHDT, CDR2 YYEEEE. The CDR3 spells CASSFGQGSYEQYF. Here the CDR3 DNA reads TGTGCCAGCAGCTTTGGACAGGGTTCCTACGAGCAGTACTTC.

The rearrangement joins TRBV29-1 to TRBJ1-1; D unresolved. Germline assignment: CDR1 SQVTM and CDR2 ANQGSEA. Trimming removed 3 bases at V and 4 bases at J, with 12 bases between. This CDR3 has 13 amino acids. CDR3 nucleotides: TGCAGCGTTGACATGCAGGATGGCACTGAAGCTTTCTTT. This sequence encodes CSVDMQDGTEAFF.

This clone was recorded only once. The chain uses TRBV4-3 and TRBJ2-3; no clear D gene. The V and J ends lost 0 bases and 0 bases respectively, with 7 bases between them. The CDR3 has 15 residues. Germline CDR1 is LGHNA and CDR2 is YSLEER. This chain's CDR3 is CASSQDLSSTDTQYF. The DNA of the CDR3 is TGCGCCAGCAGCCAAGATCTATCTAGCACAGATACGCAGTATTTT.

Regarding this clone: An end of the junction does not agree with germline; a read error may underlie this. The chain carries TRBV19 and TRBJ1-4, with 10 nucleotides matching TRBD1. The length of the CDR3 is 18 residues. CDR1 and CDR2 from the germline V gene are LNHDA and SQIVND (reference sequence). In DNA form, the CDR3 reads TGTGCCAGTAGTGCCCCGGGACAGGGGCTTTCGGGGGCGGGACGTAAAGTTTTT. Encoded protein: CASSAPGQGLSGAGRKVF.

The V call is TRBV6-1, the J call TRBJ2-7; 12 bases are shared with TRBD2. In germline, CDR1 is MNHNS, CDR2 SASEGT. V lost 4 bases to trimming and J lost 5 bases; unmatched junction nucleotides: 3. The CDR3 loop spans 14 amino acids. CDR3 sequence (DNA): TGTGCCAGCAGTGTGACTAGCGGGGGAAACGAGCAGTACTTC. It specifies CASSVTSGGNEQYF.

This clone was detected a few times. The rearrangement uses TRBV5-4 and TRBJ1-2, with 9 bases lining up with TRBD1. Germline V gene data show CDR1 as SGHNT and CDR2 as YYREEE (reference sequence). The CDR3 is 14 residues long. The junction had 7 bases not matched to a gene; V was cut back by 4 bases and J by 6 bases. The CDR3 bases are TGTGCCAGCAGCCGAACGGGACAGGGCCATGGCTACACCTTC. Its protein product is CASSRTGQGHGYTF.

The V gene is TRBV6-5, the J gene TRBJ2-2; D possibly corresponds to TRBD2 (7 bases). Per the germline V gene, CDR1 is MNHEY and CDR2 is SVGAGI. CDR3 length: 14 residues. Trimming shortened V by 6 bases and J by 7 bases, and 15 bases separated the two germline ends. The CDR3 reads CASRTGGPSGELFF. The CDR3 DNA sequence: TGTGCCAGCAGAACCGGGGGGCCAAGCGGGGAGCTGTTTTTT.

The chain is built from TRBV7-6 and TRBJ1-4; possible D gene TRBD1, 5 bases. The V gene lost 3 bases and the J gene lost 8 bases, with 13 bases spanning the gap. From germline, CDR1 is SGHVS and CDR2 FNYEAQ. The CDR3 has 14 amino acids. CDR3 residues: CASSLGLLGEKLFF. CDR3 coding DNA: TGTGCCAGCAGCTTGGGACTTTTAGGGGAAAAACTGTTTTTT.

The genes are TRBV27 and TRBJ2-3; 7 positions match TRBD2. V lost 3 bases and J lost 2; bases outside the gene matches: 5. The CDR3 contains 15 residues. In germline, CDR1 is MNHEY, CDR2 SMNVEV (reference sequence). CDR3 amino acids: CASSFSGGFTDTQYF. Written as DNA, the CDR3 is TGTGCCAGCAGTTTTTCCGGGGGGTTCACAGATACGCAGTATTTT.

This chain connects TRBV6-1 to TRBJ1-6; the D is unclear. The V end was cut by 7 bases, the J end by 9 bases, with 16 bases between. The CDR3 contains 14 residues. Germline CDR1 MNHNS, CDR2 SASEGT. CDR3 nucleotide sequence: TGTGCCAGCACCAGGCCAGCCGAGGGTTCACCCCTCCACTTT. Protein sequence: CASTRPAEGSPLHF.

The V and J genes are TRBV4-2 and TRBJ2-2, with D possibly being TRBD1 (5 bases). Per the germline V gene, CDR1 is LGHNA and CDR2 is YNFKEQ. V lost 3 bases, J lost 6 bases, and 5 bases lay in between. This CDR3 has 12 residues. The chain's CDR3 is CASSQTAGELFF. The CDR3 DNA reads as TGTGCCAGCAGCCAGACAGCCGGGGAGCTGTTTTTT.

DNA of the CDR3: TGTGCCAGCAGTTTATGGGGGGGCACAAACACTGAAGCTTTCTTT. Translated, it gives CASSLWGGTNTEAFF. The gene calls are TRBV27 and TRBJ1-1; TRBD1 might be the D (6 bases). This CDR3 is 15 amino acids long. V lost 1 base and J lost 2, with 11 bases in between. Per the germline V gene, CDR1 is MNHEY and CDR2 is SMNVEV (reference sequence).

This chain joins TRBV6-5 and TRBJ1-6; D possibly corresponds to TRBD1 (6 bases). V lost 5 bases and J lost 3, with 8 bases in between. CDR3 size: 14 residues. Germline V CDR1 and CDR2: MNHEY, SVGAGI. CDR3 residues: CASSRTVYNSPLHF. The CDR3 region has the DNA TGTGCCAGCAGTAGGACAGTCTATAATTCACCCCTCCACTTT.

This clone was observed a few times. The chain uses TRBV2 and TRBJ1-2, with 9 bases fitting TRBD1. CDR3 length: 14 residues. In germline, CDR1 is SNHLY, CDR2 FYNNEI. V was clipped by 6 bases and J by 10 bases; unmatched bases: 12. In DNA form, the CDR3 reads TGTGCCAGCAGGGGGGACGGACAGGGGCTATTCTACACCTTC. Translation gives CASRGDGQGLFYTF.

This clone appeared many times. The chain has TRBV6-7 and TRBJ2-7, with a weak D call TRBD2 (5 bases). TRBV6-7 is marked as an open reading frame, function uncertain. The ends were cut back, 6 bases at V and 3 bases at J, with 9 bases in the middle. The CDR3 sequence is 12 residues long. For the CDR3, the DNA is TGTGCCAGCAGCGGACTGATCTACGAGCAGTACTTC. Its translation is CASSGLIYEQYF.

This clone has a single count. V is TRBV5-4 and J is TRBJ2-7; D possibly corresponds to TRBD1 (6 bases). The ends were cut back, 3 bases at V and 2 bases at J, with 15 bases in the middle. Germline V gene sequence: CDR1 SGHNT, CDR2 YYREEE (reference sequence). The CDR3 covers 15 residues. The CDR3 DNA reads TGTGCCAGCAGCTCTCAGGGGTCCCCCCCCTACGAGCAGTACTTC. Its protein product is CASSSQGSPPYEQYF.

The J gene is TRBJ2-7, the V gene TRBV11-2, with a tentative D call TRBD2 (5 bases). The germline V and J ends were trimmed by 5 bases and 7 bases, with 15 bases remaining between them. Germline CDR1 reads SGHAT; CDR2 reads FQNNGV. This CDR3 has 13 residues. The DNA for the CDR3 is TGTGCCAGCAGCCCCAGGACGGGCGGGGAGCAGTACTTC. Translation: CASSPRTGGEQYF.

The chain has TRBV7-3 and TRBJ1-3; 9 nucleotides match TRBD1. Germline CDR1 reads SGHTA; CDR2 reads FQGTGA. Trimming cost V 2 bases and J 7 bases; bases outside gene matches: 0. The CDR3 sequence is 13 residues long. The CDR3 DNA is TGTGCCAGCAGCTTAGGACAGGGGAACACCATATATTTT. Protein sequence: CASSLGQGNTIYF.

This clone was counted only a few times. This CDR3 is also generated by other DNA sequences in the sample. The rearrangement uses TRBV20-1 and TRBJ1-1; D gene unclear. CDR3 length: 11 amino acids. Germline CDR1 and CDR2: DFQATT and SNEGSKA (reference sequence). Trimming left V 5 bases short and J 1 base short, with 5 bases between. This chain's CDR3 is CSAGRNTEAFF. CDR3 DNA sequence: TGCAGTGCTGGCAGGAACACTGAAGCTTTCTTT.

This chain links TRBV6-1 with TRBJ2-7; 11 bases map to TRBD1. The J segment lost 4 bases and the V segment lost 6 bases, leaving 5 bases of the junction unmatched. The CDR3 spans 14 residues. The V gene's germline CDR1 is MNHNS and CDR2 SASEGT. CDR3 coding DNA: TGTGCCAGCAGCCTCGGACAGGGGGCTTACGAGCAGTACTTC. Encoded protein: CASSLGQGAYEQYF.

Of note for this clone: As the CDR3 is not closed by the conserved phenylalanine or tryptophan, this likely results from a read error. The gene calls are TRBV9 and TRBJ2-6; either TRBD1 or TRBD2 may fit D (5 bases each). The CDR3 spans 15 residues. CDR1 and CDR2 (germline): SGDLS, YYNGEE. V lost 1 base, J lost 4 bases, and 9 bases lay in between. CDR3 sequence reads: CASSVRGGGANVLTC. The CDR3 nucleotides read TGTGCCAGCAGCGTACGGGGCGGGGGGGCCAACGTCCTGACTTGC.

The V call is TRBV6-6, the J call TRBJ2-5; 8 bases are a match to TRBD2. Germline lookup yields CDR1 MNHNY and CDR2 SVGAGI (reference sequence). J lost 3 bases, V lost 6 bases, and 9 bases had no gene match. The CDR3 has 15 residues. CDR3 loop: CASRPIGGAEETQYF. CDR3 nucleotide sequence: TGTGCCAGCAGACCAATCGGGGGGGCCGAAGAGACCCAGTACTTC.

This clone appeared a single time. The chain is built from TRBV6-1 and TRBJ1-4; 10 positions agree with TRBD1. Per germline, CDR1 MNHNS and CDR2 SASEGT. This CDR3 is 13 amino acids long. The V segment lost 6 bases and the J segment 8 bases; nucleotides outside the gene matches: 3. CDR3 in DNA: TGTGCCAGCAGGGACAGGGGGGACGAAAAACTGTTTTTT. Protein product: CASRDRGDEKLFF.

The chain has TRBV7-9 and TRBJ2-3; TRBD2 is a possible D gene (7 bases). The CDR3 totals 14 residues. Trimming took 5 bases from V and 4 from J, leaving 13 bases between them. CDR1 is SEHNR, CDR2 FQNEAQ, per germline (reference sequence). Written as DNA, the CDR3 is TGTGCCAGCAGCCCTAAAGGGGGGGCAGATACGCAGTATTTT. As protein: CASSPKGGADTQYF.

The chain is built from TRBV6-6 and TRBJ2-2; D is possibly TRBD1 (6 bases). Trimming took off 2 bases at V and 1 base at J, with 8 bases between the two ends. Germline CDR1 and CDR2: MNHNY and SVGAGI (reference sequence). CDR3 length: 15 amino acids. The DNA of the CDR3 is TGTGCCAGCAGTTACACGACAGGGAACACCGGGGAGCTGTTTTTT. It yields the protein CASSYTTGNTGELFF.

This chain connects TRBV5-5 to TRBJ1-2; tentatively, D is TRBD1 (5 bases). V gave up 7 bases and J gave up 1 base, with 20 bases separating them. The CDR3 extends over 16 amino acids. CDR1 is SGHKS and CDR2 is YYEKEE in the germline V gene (reference sequence). The chain's CDR3 is CASRPPDTSINYGYTF. The CDR3 DNA reads as TGTGCCAGCCGTCCCCCGGACACCTCGATTAACTATGGCTACACCTTC.